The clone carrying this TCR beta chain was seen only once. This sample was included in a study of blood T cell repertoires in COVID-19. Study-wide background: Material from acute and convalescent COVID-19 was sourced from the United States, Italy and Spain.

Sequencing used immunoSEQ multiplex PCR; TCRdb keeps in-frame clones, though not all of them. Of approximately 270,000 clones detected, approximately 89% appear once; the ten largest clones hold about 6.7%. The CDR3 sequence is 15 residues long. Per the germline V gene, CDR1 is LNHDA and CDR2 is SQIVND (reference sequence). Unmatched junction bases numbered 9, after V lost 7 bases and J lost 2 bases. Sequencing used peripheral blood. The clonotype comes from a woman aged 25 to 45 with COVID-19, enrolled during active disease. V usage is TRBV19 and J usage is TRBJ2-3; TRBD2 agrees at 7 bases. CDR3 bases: TGTGCCAGTAAGGGAGGCGGGAGTTACACAGATACGCAGTATTTT. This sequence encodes CASKGGGSYTDTQYF.